This T cell receptor beta chain was captured by sequencing in a study of EBV T-cell therapy then PD-1 blockade in nasopharyngeal carcinoma. This CDR3 comprises 12 residues. V was trimmed by 0 bases and J by 5 bases, leaving 4 bases between them. Per the germline V gene, CDR1 is SEHNR and CDR2 is FQNEAQ (reference sequence). As for treatment: AdE1-LMPpoly-expanded autologous EBV-specific T-cell therapy followed by anti-PD-1 nivolumab. About this clone itself: Its cognate antigen is unknown.

The data were produced by immunoSEQ multiplex PCR, yet TCRdb's version contains in-frame clones alone and is incomplete. Of fewer than 20,000 clones in the sample, almost 85% were seen once. V gene TRBV7-9 combines with J gene TRBJ1-1, with unresolved D. Here the sequenced sample was CD8+ T cells from blood, taken at day 33 from a patient whose treatment included autologous EBV-specific T cells and nivolumab. The sequence was obtained from a man in his forties with nasopharyngeal carcinoma. CDR3 nucleotides: TGTGCCAGCAGCTTAGCCGGGACTGAAGCTTTCTTT. It encodes CASSLAGTEAFF.